This T cell receptor beta chain is from a study of cytomegalovirus exposure and HLA in healthy donors. The CDR3 runs 14 residues. Trimming removed 4 bases at V and 0 bases at J, with 11 bases between. CDR1 is SGDLS and CDR2 is YYNGEE in the germline V gene. The PCR ran on 60 Vbeta and 13 Jbeta primers. TCRdb's table, derived via immunoSEQ multiplex PCR, lists solely in-frame clones and lacks some. The repertoire holds around 190,000 clones, with around 82% as singletons. V gene TRBV9 combines with J gene TRBJ2-7; no reliable D call. The sample comprised PBMCs. The sequence came from a man aged 18 to 35 in good health and CMV-seronegative. Here the CDR3 reads CASSFRLTSYEQYF. CDR3 coding DNA: TGTGCCAGCAGCTTCAGATTAACCTCCTACGAGCAGTACTTC.